This T cell receptor (beta chain) was documented in a study of response to subunit inactivated influenza vaccine. Study-wide results and caveats: Authors suggested seasonal influenza vaccinations each recruit few new T cells.

Worth noting for this clonotype: What it binds is unknown.

TCRdb fed the RT-PCR reads into MiXCR, producing one record per CDR3 protein. The sample consists of about 310,000 distinct CDR3 sequences, roughly 22% of them appearing once. The V gene lost 0 bases and the J gene lost 8 bases, with 14 bases spanning the gap. The CDR3 is 15 residues long. Germline V gene sequence: CDR1 SGHTA, CDR2 FQGNSA. The sequencing here drew on PBMCs from blood, taken 21 months after vaccination. The sequence derives from a man between 50 and 69 years old who received an inactivated influenza vaccine. The J gene is TRBJ2-1, the V gene TRBV7-2; D uncertain. Here the CDR3 reads CASSLAPRGADEQFF. The CDR3 DNA reads as TGTGCCAGCAGCTTAGCCCCCCGAGGCGCGGATGAGCAGTTCTTC.